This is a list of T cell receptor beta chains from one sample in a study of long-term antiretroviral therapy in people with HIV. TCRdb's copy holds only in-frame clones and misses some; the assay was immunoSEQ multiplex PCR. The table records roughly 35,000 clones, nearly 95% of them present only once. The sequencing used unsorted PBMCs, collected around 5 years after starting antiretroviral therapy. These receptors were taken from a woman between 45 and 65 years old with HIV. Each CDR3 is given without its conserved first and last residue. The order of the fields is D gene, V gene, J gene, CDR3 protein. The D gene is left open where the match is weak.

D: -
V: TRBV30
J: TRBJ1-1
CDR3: AWSVRDGGTEAF

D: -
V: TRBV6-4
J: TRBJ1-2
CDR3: ASPTEGVGGNYGYT

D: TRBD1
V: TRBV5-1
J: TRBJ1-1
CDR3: ASSSRGLSGGTEAF

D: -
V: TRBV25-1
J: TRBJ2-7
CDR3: ASSASYEQY

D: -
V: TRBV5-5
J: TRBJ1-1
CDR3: ASSFLDREAF

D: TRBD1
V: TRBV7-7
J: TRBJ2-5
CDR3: ASSKTPGQEATQY

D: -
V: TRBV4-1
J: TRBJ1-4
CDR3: ASSQDMIRSVLAANEKLF

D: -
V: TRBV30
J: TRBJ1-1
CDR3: AWSVGAMNTEAF

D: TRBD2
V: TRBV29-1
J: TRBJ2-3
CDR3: SVAGTSGTDTQY

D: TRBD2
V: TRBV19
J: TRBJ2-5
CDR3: ASSTGLARGQETQY

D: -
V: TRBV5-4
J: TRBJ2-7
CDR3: ASSSPGGGFYEQY

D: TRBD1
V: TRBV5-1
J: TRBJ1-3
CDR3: ASSLPGTAGNTIY

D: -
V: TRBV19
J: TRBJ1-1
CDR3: ASSRSRDAEAF

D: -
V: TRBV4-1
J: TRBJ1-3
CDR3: ASSQVRRGNTIY

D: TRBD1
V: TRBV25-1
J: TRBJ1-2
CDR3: ASSAGGSYT

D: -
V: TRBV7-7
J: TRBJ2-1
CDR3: ASSGGGDEQF

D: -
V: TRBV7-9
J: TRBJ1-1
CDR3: ASSGRANTEAF

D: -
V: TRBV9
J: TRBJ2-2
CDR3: ASSVTSLDTGELF

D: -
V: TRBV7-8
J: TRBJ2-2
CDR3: ASSRERGSGTGELF